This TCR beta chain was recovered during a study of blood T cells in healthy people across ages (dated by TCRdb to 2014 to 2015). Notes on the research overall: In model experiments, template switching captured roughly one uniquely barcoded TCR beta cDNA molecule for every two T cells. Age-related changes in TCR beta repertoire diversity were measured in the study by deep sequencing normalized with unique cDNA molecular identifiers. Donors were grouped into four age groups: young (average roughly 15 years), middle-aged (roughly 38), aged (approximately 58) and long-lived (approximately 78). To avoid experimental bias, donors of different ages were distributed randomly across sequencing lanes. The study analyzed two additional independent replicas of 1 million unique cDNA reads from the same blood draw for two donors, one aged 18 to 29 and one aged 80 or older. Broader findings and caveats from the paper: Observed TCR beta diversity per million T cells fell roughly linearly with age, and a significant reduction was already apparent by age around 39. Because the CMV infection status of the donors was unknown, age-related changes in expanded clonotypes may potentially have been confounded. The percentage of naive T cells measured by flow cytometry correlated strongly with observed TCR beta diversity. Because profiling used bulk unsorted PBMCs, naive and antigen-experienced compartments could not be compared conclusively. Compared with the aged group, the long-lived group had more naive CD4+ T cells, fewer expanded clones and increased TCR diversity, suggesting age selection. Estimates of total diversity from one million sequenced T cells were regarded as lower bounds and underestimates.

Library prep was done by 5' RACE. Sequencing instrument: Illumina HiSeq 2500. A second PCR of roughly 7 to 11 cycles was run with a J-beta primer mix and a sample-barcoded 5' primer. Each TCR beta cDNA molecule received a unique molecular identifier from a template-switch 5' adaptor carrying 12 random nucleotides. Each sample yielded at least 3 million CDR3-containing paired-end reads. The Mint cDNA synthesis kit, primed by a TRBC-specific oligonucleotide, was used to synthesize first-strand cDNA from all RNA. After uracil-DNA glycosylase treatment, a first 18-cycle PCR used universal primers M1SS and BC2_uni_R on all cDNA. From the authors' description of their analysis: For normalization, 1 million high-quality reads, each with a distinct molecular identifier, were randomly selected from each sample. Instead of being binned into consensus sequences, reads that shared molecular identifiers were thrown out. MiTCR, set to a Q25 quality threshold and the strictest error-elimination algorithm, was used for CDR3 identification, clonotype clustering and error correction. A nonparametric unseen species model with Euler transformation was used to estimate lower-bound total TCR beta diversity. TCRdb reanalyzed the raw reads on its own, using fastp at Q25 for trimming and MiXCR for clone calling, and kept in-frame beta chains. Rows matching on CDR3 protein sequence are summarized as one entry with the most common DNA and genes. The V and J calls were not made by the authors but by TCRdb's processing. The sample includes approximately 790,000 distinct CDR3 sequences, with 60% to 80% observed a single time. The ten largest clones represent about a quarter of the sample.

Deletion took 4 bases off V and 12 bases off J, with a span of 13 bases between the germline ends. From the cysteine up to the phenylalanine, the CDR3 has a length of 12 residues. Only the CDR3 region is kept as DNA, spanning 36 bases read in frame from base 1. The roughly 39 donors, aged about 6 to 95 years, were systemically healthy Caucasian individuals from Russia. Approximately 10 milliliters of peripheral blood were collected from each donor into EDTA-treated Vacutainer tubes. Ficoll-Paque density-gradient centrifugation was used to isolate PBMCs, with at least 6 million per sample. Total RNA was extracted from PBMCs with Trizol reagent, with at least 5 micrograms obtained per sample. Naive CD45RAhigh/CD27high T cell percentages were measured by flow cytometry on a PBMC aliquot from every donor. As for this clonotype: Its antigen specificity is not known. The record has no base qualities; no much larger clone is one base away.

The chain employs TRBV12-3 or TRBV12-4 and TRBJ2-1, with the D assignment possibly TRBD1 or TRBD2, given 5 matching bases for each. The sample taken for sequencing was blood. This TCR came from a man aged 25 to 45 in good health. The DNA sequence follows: TGTGCCAGCAGTTCCGGGACCACGCGGCAGTTCTTC. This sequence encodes CASSSGTTRQFF.